A few counts support the clone carrying this T cell receptor (beta chain). TCRdb reprocessed the 5' RACE reads via MiXCR and lists one record per CDR3 protein. The sample contains about 96,000 distinct CDR3 sequences, 17% of which appear only once. This record belongs to a study of T cells of healthy individuals. CDR1 is LGHNA and CDR2 is YSLEER in the germline V gene. V lost 4 bases and J 3 bases, leaving 10 bases between the germline ends. This CDR3 region has 14 residues. The chain carries TRBV4-3 and TRBJ2-1, with a possible D match to TRBD1 (5 bases). The sequence was collected from a human donor in good health. The CDR3 is CASSLRVVYNEQFF. The CDR3 coding sequence is TGCGCCAGCAGCCTCAGGGTGGTCTACAATGAGCAGTTCTTC.